The source of this T cell receptor (beta chain) is a study of T cell changes during pregnancy in multiple sclerosis. Profiled with immunoSEQ multiplex PCR; TCRdb holds only in-frame clones, not every one. The sample records roughly 48,000 clones, roughly 94% being singletons. V lost 0 bases, J lost 6 bases, and 16 bases lay in between. CDR3 length: 16 amino acids. Germline V CDR1 and CDR2: SGHRS, YFSETQ. This TCR derives from a female donor with multiple sclerosis, enrolled in a pregnancy study. This chain connects TRBV5-1 to TRBJ1-5; TRBD1 might be the D (5 bases). The sample was CD8+ T cells from peripheral blood mononuclear cells, taken in the first trimester of pregnancy. CDR3 in DNA: TGCGCCAGCAGCTTGGACGGACACCGGAGGGGTCAGCCCCAGCATTTT. Its translation is CASSLDGHRRGQPQHF.